These T cell receptor beta chains were read from a single sample in a study of PD-1 blockade in classical Hodgkin lymphoma. The table came from immunoSEQ multiplex PCR; TCRdb's copy has only in-frame clones and leaves some out. Altogether more than 15,000 clones are present, 86% being singletons, with the ten largest covering 0.84%. The material sequenced was CD4+ T cells from blood. These TCRs come from a human donor with classical Hodgkin lymphoma. The CDR3 runs from the conserved cysteine through the conserved F or W. A D gene is named only where the DNA matches it firmly. Clone size is not always given. Where it is, it says once, few, many or a class for expanded clones.

J,size,V,D,CDR3,DNA
TRBJ2-7,NA,TRBV30,TRBD2,CAWTASGRIRFYEQYF,TGTGCCTGGACCGCTAGCGGGAGAATTCGGTTCTACGAGCAGTACTTC
TRBJ2-7,NA,TRBV5-1,NA,CASSSAGQSYEQYF,TGCGCCAGCAGCTCGGCGGGACAGTCCTACGAGCAGTACTTC
TRBJ2-7,NA,TRBV27,NA,CASSSTGRYEQYF,TGTGCCAGCAGTTCCACTGGGCGTTACGAGCAGTACTTC
TRBJ2-7,NA,TRBV6-1,NA,CASSERRVSYEQYF,TGTGCCAGCAGTGAACGCAGGGTTTCCTACGAGCAGTACTTC
TRBJ2-3,NA,TRBV21-1,NA,CASSAPGPPKSTQYF,TGTGCCAGCAGCGCCCCGGGACCTCCTAAGAGCACGCAGTATTTT
TRBJ2-7,NA,TRBV28,NA,CASSLVAGTYEQYF,TGTGCCAGCAGTTTGGTGGCAGGAACCTACGAGCAGTACTTC
TRBJ1-2,NA,TRBV28,NA,CASSLSQGRVGGYTF,TGTGCCAGCAGTTTATCTCAGGGCAGGGTGGGTGGCTACACCTTC
TRBJ1-6,NA,TRBV27,NA,CASSLGNSPLHF,TGTGCCAGCAGTTTAGGAAATTCACCCCTCCACTTT
TRBJ2-7,NA,TRBV7-2,NA,CASSASYEQYF,TGTGCCAGCAGCGCCTCCTACGAGCAGTACTTC
TRBJ1-6,NA,TRBV5-4,NA,CASRKRGGADNSPLHF,TGTGCCAGCAGGAAAAGGGGGGGCGCCGATAATTCACCCCTCCACTTT
TRBJ1-5,few,TRBV28,NA,CASIFDRRTGNQPQHF,TGTGCCAGCATTTTCGACCGTCGGACGGGCAATCAGCCCCAGCATTTT
TRBJ2-1,once,TRBV18,TRBD1,CASSLGTGGRNEQFF,TGTGCCAGCTCACTTGGGACAGGTGGACGGAATGAGCAGTTCTTC
TRBJ2-1,NA,TRBV5-8,NA,CASSLRGEQFF,TGTGCCAGCAGCTTGCGGGGCGAGCAGTTCTTC
TRBJ2-2,few,TRBV29-1,TRBD1,CSGGQASGELFF,TGCAGCGGCGGACAGGCATCGGGGGAGCTGTTTTTT
TRBJ2-3,NA,TRBV6-1,TRBD1,CASSGTGGSSTDTQYF,TGTGCCAGCAGTGGAACAGGGGGCTCAAGCACAGATACGCAGTATTTT
TRBJ2-1,few,TRBV7-2,TRBD1,CASSLDRTGGKVEQFF,TGTGCCAGCAGCTTAGACAGGACAGGGGGAAAGGTTGAGCAGTTCTTC
TRBJ2-2,NA,TRBV5-1,NA,CASSLAVTGELFF,TGCGCCAGCAGCTTGGCGGTCACCGGGGAGCTGTTTTTT
TRBJ1-3,NA,TRBV6-1,TRBD1,CASSARQGNSGNTIYF,TGTGCCAGCAGTGCACGACAGGGCAACTCTGGAAACACCATATATTTT
TRBJ1-2,NA,TRBV27,TRBD1,CASSSPYRGGGYTF,TGTGCCAGCAGTTCCCCTTACAGGGGAGGTGGCTACACCTTC
TRBJ2-1,NA,TRBV7-8,TRBD1,CASSLRRGGAPNEQFF,TGTGCCAGCAGCCTCCGGAGAGGGGGCGCCCCGAATGAGCAGTTCTTC
TRBJ1-5,NA,TRBV28,NA,CASSPRSGVSTQPQHF,TGTGCCAGCAGTCCTAGGTCCGGGGTATCTACTCAGCCCCAGCATTTT
TRBJ2-6,NA,TRBV28,NA,CASSLMSSGANVLTF,TGTGCCAGCAGTTTAATGTCCTCTGGGGCCAACGTCCTGACTTTC
TRBJ2-5,NA,TRBV4-2,TRBD1,CASSQGQLDQETQYF,TGTGCCAGCAGCCAGGGACAGTTAGACCAAGAGACCCAGTACTTC
TRBJ2-7,NA,TRBV7-8,NA,CASRNQAYEQYF,TGTGCCAGCCGCAATCAGGCTTACGAGCAGTACTTC
TRBJ2-5,NA,TRBV10-2,TRBD1,CASSDNRGIQTQYF,TGCGCCAGCAGTGATAACAGGGGGATTCAGACCCAGTACTTC
TRBJ1-4,few,TRBV28,TRBD1,CASSSGDRDNEKLFF,TGTGCCAGCAGCTCGGGGGACAGAGATAATGAAAAACTGTTTTTT
TRBJ1-6,NA,TRBV6-1,NA,CASRRGSYNSPLHF,TGTGCCAGCAGAAGGGGCTCCTATAATTCACCCCTCCACTTT
TRBJ2-5,NA,TRBV9,NA,CASSSDQDWEETQYF,TGTGCCAGCAGCTCGGATCAGGACTGGGAAGAGACCCAGTACTTC
TRBJ2-5,NA,TRBV11-2,TRBD2,CASSSGTSGSGETQYF,TGTGCCAGCAGCTCAGGGACTAGCGGGAGCGGGGAGACCCAGTACTTC
TRBJ1-1,NA,TRBV6-5,NA,CASSYAGGSMNTEAFF,TGTGCCAGCAGTTACGCGGGCGGCAGCATGAACACTGAAGCTTTCTTT
TRBJ2-7,NA,TRBV20-1,TRBD2,CSAEGTTEYF,TGCAGTGCTGAAGGGACTACTGAGTACTTC
TRBJ2-1,NA,TRBV14,NA,CASSPFDRLSYNEQFF,TGTGCCAGCAGCCCCTTCGACAGACTTTCCTACAATGAGCAGTTCTTC
TRBJ2-7,NA,TRBV30,TRBD1,CAWGTGNYEQYF,TGTGCCTGGGGGACAGGGAACTACGAGCAGTACTTC
TRBJ2-1,NA,TRBV7-3,NA,CASSLVVSHEQFF,TGTGCCAGCAGCTTAGTGGTTTCGCATGAGCAGTTCTTC
TRBJ1-4,NA,TRBV19,NA,CASSIIGVTEKLFF,TGTGCCAGTAGTATAATTGGAGTGACTGAAAAACTGTTTTTT